The T cell receptor beta chain described here comes from a study of blood T cell repertoires in COVID-19. The wider study: The study drew acute and convalescent COVID-19 samples from the United States, Italy and Spain. PBMCs, B-cell-depleted T cells, or T cells were the source of the cDNA or gDNA that made up the material.

V dropped 1 base and J dropped 2 bases, with 9 bases sitting between them. This CDR3 is 15 amino acids long. Germline loops: CDR1 SGHNT, CDR2 YENEEA. How the authors handled the data: Cell counts per sample came from amplifying reference gene primers. Clones were read by immunoSEQ multiplex PCR, and TCRdb kept only the in-frame ones, dropping some. Clone size and V and J calls were adopted from that table, with D and trimming inferred from the DNA. This repertoire shows thousands of clones, approximately 86% found once; its top ten account for over 6%. The V gene is TRBV11-3, the J gene TRBJ2-1; perhaps TRBD1 as D (6 bases). This TCR was sampled from a woman aged 50 to 65 with active or convalescent COVID-19. Sequencing input: peripheral blood. The CDR3 DNA is TGTGCCAGCAGCTTAGGGCAGGGGACCTACAATGAGCAGTTCTTC. It is translated as CASSLGQGTYNEQFF. The full variable domain, rest sourced from reference TRBV11-3 and TRBJ2-1, is EAGVVQSPRYKIIEKKQPVAFWCNPISGHNTLYWYLQNLGQGPELLIRYENEEAVDDSQLPKDRFSAERLKGVDSTLKIQPAELGDSAVYLCASSLGQGTYNEQFFGPGTRLTVL.